This TCR beta chain was captured in a study of T cells after yellow fever vaccination. Study-level background: Those fractions that held only low numbers of cells were prepared using the SMART-Seq v4 Ultra Low Input RNA kit. Study results and limitations: Re-detected after boosting: most primary clones, around 97% of CD4 and about 85% of CD8.

TCRdb reprocessed the 5' RACE reads with MiXCR, giving one entry per CDR3 protein. The table lists under 550,000 distinct CDR3 sequences, about a fifth of them singletons. About this clonotype itself: Antigen: not known.

Trimming removed 6 bases from V and 5 bases from J, with 18 bases in between. The length of the CDR3 is 15 residues. Germline CDR1 LGHNA, CDR2 YSLEER. The sequence derives from a young man who received the YFV17D yellow fever vaccine. The rearrangement joins TRBV4-3 to TRBJ2-3, with D perhaps TRBD1 or TRBD2 (5 bases each). The starting material was PBMCs, obtained about 20 days after the first yellow fever vaccination. This CDR3 is CASSPIYEGLDTQYF. The CDR3 nucleotides read TGCGCCAGCAGTCCCATATACGAGGGGTTAGATACGCAGTATTTT.